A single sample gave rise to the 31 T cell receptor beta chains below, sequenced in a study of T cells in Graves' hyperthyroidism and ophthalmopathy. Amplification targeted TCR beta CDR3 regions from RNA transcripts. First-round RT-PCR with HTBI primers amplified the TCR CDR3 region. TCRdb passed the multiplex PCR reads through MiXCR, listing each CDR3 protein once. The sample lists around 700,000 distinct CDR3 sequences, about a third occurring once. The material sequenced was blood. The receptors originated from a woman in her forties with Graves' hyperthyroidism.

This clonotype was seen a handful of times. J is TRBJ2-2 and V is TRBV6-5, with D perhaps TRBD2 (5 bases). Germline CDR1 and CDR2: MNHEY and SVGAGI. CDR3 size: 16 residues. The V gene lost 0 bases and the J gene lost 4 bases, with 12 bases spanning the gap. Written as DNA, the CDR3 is TGTGCCAGCAGTTACTCGAGGGCGACGGTCACCGGGGAGCTGTTTTTT. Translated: CASSYSRATVTGELFF.

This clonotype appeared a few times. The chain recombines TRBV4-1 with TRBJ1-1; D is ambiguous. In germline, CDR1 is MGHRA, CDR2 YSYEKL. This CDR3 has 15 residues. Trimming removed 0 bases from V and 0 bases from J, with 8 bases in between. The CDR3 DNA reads TGCGCCAGCAGCCAAGAGGTATTACTGAACACTGAAGCTTTCTTT. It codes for CASSQEVLLNTEAFF.

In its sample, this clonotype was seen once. CDR3 bases: TGCGCCAGCAGCCAACTGGGGACAGGGGGTTCACCCCTCCACTTT. Translating it yields CASSQLGTGGSPLHF. The chain employs TRBV4-1 and TRBJ1-6, with 11 bases aligning to TRBD1. The CDR3 has 15 residues. Germline V gene sequence: CDR1 MGHRA, CDR2 YSYEKL. Trimming cost V 2 bases and J 9 bases; bases outside gene matches: 3.

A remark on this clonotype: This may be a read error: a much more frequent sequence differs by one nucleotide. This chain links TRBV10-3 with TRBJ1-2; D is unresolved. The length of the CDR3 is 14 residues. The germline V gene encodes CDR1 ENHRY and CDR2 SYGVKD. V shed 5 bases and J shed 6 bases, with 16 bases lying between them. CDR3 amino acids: CAISYGRGENGYTF. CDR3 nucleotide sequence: TGTGCCATCAGTTATGGTCGGGGAGAGAATGGCTACACCTTC.

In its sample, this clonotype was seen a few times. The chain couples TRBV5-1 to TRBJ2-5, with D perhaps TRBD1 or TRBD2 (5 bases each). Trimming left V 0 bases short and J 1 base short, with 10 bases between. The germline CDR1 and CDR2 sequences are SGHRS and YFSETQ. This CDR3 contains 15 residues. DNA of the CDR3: TGCGCCAGCAGCTTGGTGGGGGAGCCCCAAGAGACCCAGTACTTC. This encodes CASSLVGEPQETQYF.

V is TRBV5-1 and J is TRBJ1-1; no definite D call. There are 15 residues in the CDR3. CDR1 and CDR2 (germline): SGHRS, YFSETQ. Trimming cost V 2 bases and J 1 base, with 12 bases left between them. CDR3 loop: CASSFYGRQNTEAFF. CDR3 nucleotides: TGCGCCAGCAGCTTTTATGGACGGCAGAACACTGAAGCTTTCTTT.

The CDR3 nucleotides read TGCGCCAGCAGTGAACAGGGCTCCTCTGGGGCCAACGTCCTGACTTTC. Translated, it gives CASSEQGSSGANVLTF. The J gene is TRBJ2-6, the V gene TRBV5-1, with a weak D call TRBD1 (6 bases). The germline V and J ends were trimmed by 5 bases and 0 bases, with 12 bases remaining between them. The CDR3 sequence is 16 residues long. Germline V gene data show CDR1 as SGHRS and CDR2 as YFSETQ.

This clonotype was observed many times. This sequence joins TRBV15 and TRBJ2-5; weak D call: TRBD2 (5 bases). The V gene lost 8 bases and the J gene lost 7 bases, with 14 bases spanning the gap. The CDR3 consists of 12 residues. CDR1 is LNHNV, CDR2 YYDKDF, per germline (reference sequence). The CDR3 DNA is TGTGCCACCTCCGAGGGCCCTGGGACCCAGTACTTC. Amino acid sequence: CATSEGPGTQYF.

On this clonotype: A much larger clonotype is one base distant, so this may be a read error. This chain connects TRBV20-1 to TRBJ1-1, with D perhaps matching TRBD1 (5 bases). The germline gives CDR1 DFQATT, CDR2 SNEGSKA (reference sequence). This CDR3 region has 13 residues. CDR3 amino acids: CGAREGRGLEAFF. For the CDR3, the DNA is TGCGGTGCTAGAGAGGGGAGGGGATTGGAGGCTTTCTTT.

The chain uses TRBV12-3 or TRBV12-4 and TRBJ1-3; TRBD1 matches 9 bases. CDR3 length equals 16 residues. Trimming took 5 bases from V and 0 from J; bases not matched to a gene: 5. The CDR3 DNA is TGTGCCAGCAGTCCCGTGACAGGGGGCTCTGGAAACACCATATATTTT. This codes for CASSPVTGGSGNTIYF.

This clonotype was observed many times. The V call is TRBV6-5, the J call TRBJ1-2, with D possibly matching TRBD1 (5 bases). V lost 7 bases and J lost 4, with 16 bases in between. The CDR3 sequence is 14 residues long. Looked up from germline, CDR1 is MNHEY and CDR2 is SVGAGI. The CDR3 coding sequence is TGTGCCAGCACGGTTGGGGGTTCGGGCTATGGCTACACCTTC. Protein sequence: CASTVGGSGYGYTF.

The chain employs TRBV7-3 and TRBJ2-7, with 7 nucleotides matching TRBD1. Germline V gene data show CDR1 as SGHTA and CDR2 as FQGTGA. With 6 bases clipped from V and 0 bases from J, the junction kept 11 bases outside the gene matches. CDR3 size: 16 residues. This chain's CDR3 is CASSSLGAGGSYEQYF. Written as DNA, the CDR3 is TGTGCCAGCAGTTCACTAGGGGCAGGGGGCTCCTACGAGCAGTACTTC. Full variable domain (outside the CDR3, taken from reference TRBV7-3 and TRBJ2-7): GAGVSQTPSNKVTEKGKYVELRCDPISGHTALYWYRQSLGQGPEFLIYFQGTGAADDSGLPNDRFFAVRPEGSVSTLKIQRTERGDSAVYLCASSSLGAGGSYEQYFGPGTRLTVT.

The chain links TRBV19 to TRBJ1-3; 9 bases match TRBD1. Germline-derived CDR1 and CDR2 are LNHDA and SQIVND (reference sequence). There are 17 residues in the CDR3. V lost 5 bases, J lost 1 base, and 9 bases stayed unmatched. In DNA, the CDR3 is TGTGCCAGTAGTGATACTCCGGGACAGGGTTCTGGAAACACCATATATTTT. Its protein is CASSDTPGQGSGNTIYF. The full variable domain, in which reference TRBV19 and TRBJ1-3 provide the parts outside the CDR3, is DGGITQSPKYLFRKEGQNVTLSCEQNLNHDAMYWYRQDPGQGLRLIYYSQIVNDFQKGDIAEGYSVSREKKESFPLTVTSAQKNPTAFYLCASSDTPGQGSGNTIYFGEGSWLTVV.

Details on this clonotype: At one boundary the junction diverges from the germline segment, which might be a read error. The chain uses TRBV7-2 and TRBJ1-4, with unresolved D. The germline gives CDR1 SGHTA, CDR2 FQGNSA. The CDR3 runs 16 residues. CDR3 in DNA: TGCGCCAGCAGCCAAGATTTTCGGCCGGCTAATGAAAAACTGTTTTTT. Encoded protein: CASSQDFRPANEKLFF.

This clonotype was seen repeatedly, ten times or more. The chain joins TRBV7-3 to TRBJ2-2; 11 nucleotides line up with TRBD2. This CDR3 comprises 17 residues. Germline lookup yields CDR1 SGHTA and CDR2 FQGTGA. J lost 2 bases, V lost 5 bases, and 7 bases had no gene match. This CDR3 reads CASSLSTSGRNTGELFF. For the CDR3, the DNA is TGTGCCAGCAGCCTATCTACTAGCGGGAGAAACACCGGGGAGCTGTTTTTT.

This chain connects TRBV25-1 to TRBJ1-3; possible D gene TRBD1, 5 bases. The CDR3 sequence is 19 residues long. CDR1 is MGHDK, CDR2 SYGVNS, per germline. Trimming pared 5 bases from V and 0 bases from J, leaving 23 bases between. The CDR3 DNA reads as TGTGCCAGCAGTTACACCAATCCAGGGTCTTTGGACTCTGGAAACACCATATATTTT. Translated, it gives CASSYTNPGSLDSGNTIYF.

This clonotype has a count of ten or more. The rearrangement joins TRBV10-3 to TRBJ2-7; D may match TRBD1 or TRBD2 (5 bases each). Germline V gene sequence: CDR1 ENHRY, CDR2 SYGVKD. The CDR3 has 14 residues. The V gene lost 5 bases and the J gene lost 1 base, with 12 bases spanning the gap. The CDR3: CAISNPGPSYEQYF. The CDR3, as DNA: TGTGCCATCAGTAATCCGGGACCATCCTACGAGCAGTACTTC.

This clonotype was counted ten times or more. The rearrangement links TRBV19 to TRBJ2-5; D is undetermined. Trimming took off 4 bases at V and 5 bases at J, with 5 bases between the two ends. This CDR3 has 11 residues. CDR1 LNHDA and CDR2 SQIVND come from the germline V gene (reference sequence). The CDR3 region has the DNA TGTGCCAGTAGTACCATGGAGACCCAGTACTTC. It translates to CASSTMETQYF.

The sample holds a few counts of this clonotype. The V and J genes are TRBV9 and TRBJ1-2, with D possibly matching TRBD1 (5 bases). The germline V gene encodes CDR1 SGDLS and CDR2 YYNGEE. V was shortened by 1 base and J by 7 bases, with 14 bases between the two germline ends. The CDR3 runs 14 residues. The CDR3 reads CASSVWEGPGGYTF. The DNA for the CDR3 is TGTGCCAGCAGCGTATGGGAGGGGCCGGGTGGCTACACCTTC.

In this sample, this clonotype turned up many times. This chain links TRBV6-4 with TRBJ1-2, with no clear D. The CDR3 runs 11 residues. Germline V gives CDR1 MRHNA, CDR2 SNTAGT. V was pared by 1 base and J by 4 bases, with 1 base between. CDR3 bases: TGTGCCAGCAGTGACTTCTATGGCTACACCTTC. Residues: CASSDFYGYTF.

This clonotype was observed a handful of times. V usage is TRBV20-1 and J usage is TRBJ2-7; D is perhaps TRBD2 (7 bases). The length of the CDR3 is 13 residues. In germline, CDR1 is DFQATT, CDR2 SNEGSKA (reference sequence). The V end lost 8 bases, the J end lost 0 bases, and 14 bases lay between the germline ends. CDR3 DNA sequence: TGCAGTATCAAGGGGGGGAGCTCCTACGAGCAGTACTTC. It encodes CSIKGGSSYEQYF.

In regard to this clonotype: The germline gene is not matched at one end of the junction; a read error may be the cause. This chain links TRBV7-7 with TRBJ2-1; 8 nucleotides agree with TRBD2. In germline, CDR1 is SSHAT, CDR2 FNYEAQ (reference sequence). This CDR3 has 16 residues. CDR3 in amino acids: CASSLGPGGPSNEQFF. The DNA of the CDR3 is TGTGCTAGCAGCTTAGGTCCGGGGGGGCCTAGTAATGAGCAGTTCTTC. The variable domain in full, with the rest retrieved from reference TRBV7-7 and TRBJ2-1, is GAGVSQSPRYKVTKRGQDVTLRCDPISSHATLYWYQQALGQGPEFLTYFNYEAQPDKSGLPSDRFSAERPEGSISTLTIQRTEQRDSAMYRCASSLGPGGPSNEQFFGPGTRLTVL.

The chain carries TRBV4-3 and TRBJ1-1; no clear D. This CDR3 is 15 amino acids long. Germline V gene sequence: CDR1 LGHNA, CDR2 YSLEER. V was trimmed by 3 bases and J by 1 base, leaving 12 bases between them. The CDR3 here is CASSHVARRNTEAFF. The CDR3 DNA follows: TGCGCCAGCAGCCATGTGGCGAGGAGGAACACTGAAGCTTTCTTT.

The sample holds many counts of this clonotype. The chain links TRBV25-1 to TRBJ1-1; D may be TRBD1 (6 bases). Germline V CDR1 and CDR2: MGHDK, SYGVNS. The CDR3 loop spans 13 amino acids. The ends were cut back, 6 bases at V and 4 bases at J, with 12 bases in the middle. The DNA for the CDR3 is TGTGCCAGCAGAACAGGGTGGGTCACTGAAGCTTTCTTT. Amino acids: CASRTGWVTEAFF.

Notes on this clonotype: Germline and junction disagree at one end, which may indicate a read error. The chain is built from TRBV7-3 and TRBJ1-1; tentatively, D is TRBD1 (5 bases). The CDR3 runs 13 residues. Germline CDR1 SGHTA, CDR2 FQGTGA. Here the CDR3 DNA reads TGCGCCAGCAGCCAAGATTGGGGCCGTTTAGCTTTCTTT. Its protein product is CASSQDWGRLAFF.

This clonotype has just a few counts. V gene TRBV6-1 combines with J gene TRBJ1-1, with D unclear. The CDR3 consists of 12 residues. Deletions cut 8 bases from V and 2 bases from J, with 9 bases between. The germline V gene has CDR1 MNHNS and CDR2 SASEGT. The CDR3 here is CASGRRNTEAFF. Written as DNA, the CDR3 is TGTGCCAGCGGTCGCCGAAACACTGAAGCTTTCTTT.

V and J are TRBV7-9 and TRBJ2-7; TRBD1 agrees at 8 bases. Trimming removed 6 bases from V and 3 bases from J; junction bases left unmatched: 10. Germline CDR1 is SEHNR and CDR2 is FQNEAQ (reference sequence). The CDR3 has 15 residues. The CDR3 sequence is CASRNSAGGVYEQYF. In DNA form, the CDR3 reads TGTGCCAGCAGGAATTCCGCAGGGGGCGTCTACGAGCAGTACTTC.

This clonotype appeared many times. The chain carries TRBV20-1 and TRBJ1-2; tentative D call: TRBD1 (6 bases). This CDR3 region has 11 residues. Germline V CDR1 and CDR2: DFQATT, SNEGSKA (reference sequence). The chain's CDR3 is CRGGTNYGYTF. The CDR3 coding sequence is TGCAGGGGGGGGACAAATTATGGCTACACCTTC.

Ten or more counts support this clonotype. DNA of the CDR3: TGTGCCAGCAGCTTAAGTCAGGCCGGGGAGACCCAGTACTTC. Encoded protein: CASSLSQAGETQYF. This chain links TRBV7-2 with TRBJ2-5, with D uncertain. Per the germline V gene, CDR1 is SGHTA and CDR2 is FQGNSA. Trimming pared 2 bases from V and 5 bases from J, leaving 12 bases between. This CDR3 contains 14 residues.

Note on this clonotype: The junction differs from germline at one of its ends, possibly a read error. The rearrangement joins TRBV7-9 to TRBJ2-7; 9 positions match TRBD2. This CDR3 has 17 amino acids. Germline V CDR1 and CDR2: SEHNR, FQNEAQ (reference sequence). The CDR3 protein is CASSLGMAGGSSHEQYF. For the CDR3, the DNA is TGTGCCAGCAGCTTAGGGATGGCGGGAGGGTCCTCCCACGAGCAGTACTTC.

DNA for the CDR3: TGTGCCAGCTCACCCCCCGGGCTGGGGGCAAGAGAGCAGTACTTC. Protein: CASSPPGLGAREQYF. The chain recombines TRBV2 with TRBJ2-7; D is possibly TRBD1 (6 bases). Looked up from germline, CDR1 is SNHLY and CDR2 is FYNNEI. The CDR3 covers 15 residues. V was clipped by 8 bases and J by 7 bases, with 24 bases between them.